These 13 T cell receptor beta chains originate from one sample sequenced in a study of T cell responses to AZD1222 COVID-19 vaccine. The table came from immunoSEQ multiplex PCR; TCRdb's copy has only in-frame clones and leaves some out. This table holds 150,000 to 200,000 clones, 90% to 95% found once. The sample here was peripheral blood, taken on day 0 of AZD1222 vaccination. Every receptor here comes from an adult in good health.

The chain uses TRBV6-5 and TRBJ2-7, with TRBD2 identical over 11 bases. V shed 2 bases and J 4 bases; nucleotides not matched to a gene: 4. The germline CDR1 and CDR2 sequences are MNHEY and SVGAGI. The CDR3 contains 15 residues. The CDR3 DNA is TGTGCCAGCAGTTACCGGACTAGCGGGCCTTACGAGCAGTACTTC. Translating it yields CASSYRTSGPYEQYF.

The chain is built from TRBV4-3 and TRBJ2-7; D is perhaps TRBD2 (5 bases). Germline V gene sequence: CDR1 LGHNA, CDR2 YSLEER. CDR3 length equals 12 residues. The V end lost 0 bases, the J end lost 5 bases, and 5 bases lay between the germline ends. CDR3: CASSQDGDEQYF. The CDR3, as DNA: TGCGCCAGCAGCCAAGACGGGGACGAGCAGTACTTC.

In this sample, this clone turned up many times. The CDR3 bases are TGTGCCAGCAGGGGACAGAGAGGTCTGAATTCACCCCTCCACTTT. Protein product: CASRGQRGLNSPLHF. This chain connects TRBV2 to TRBJ1-6; TRBD1 matches 7 bases. The V gene's germline CDR1 is SNHLY and CDR2 FYNNEI. V lost 6 bases and J lost 7; bases outside the gene matches: 9. This CDR3 has 15 amino acids.

This clone showed up just once. Its ends do not fully match the called genes, so a read error is possible. The chain joins TRBV29-1 to TRBJ1-1; no clear D. The germline V gene has CDR1 SQVTM and CDR2 ANQGSEA. The CDR3 is 8 residues long. CDR3 loop: CSVEGLFF. CDR3 sequence (DNA): TGCAGCGTTGAAGGACTTTTTTTT.

This CDR3 reads CASMRGYEQYF. The CDR3 coding sequence is TGTGCCAGCATGAGGGGCTACGAGCAGTACTTC. The rearrangement joins TRBV27 to TRBJ2-7; D tentatively reads TRBD1 or TRBD2 (5 bases each). The CDR3 consists of 11 residues. The germline V gene encodes CDR1 MNHEY and CDR2 SMNVEV (reference sequence). V lost 7 bases, J lost 3 bases, and 7 bases lay in between.

The chain employs TRBV11-2 and TRBJ1-6; D may be TRBD1 (5 bases). The germline CDR1 and CDR2 sequences are SGHAT and FQNNGV. The CDR3 contains 15 residues. The V end was cut by 4 bases, the J end by 6 bases, with 13 bases between. The CDR3 coding sequence is TGTGCCAGCAGCTCCCGGGACCTTCGTAATTCACCCCTCCACTTT. Its protein is CASSSRDLRNSPLHF.

The V and J genes are TRBV2 and TRBJ1-5, with TRBD1 as a possible D gene (5 bases). The CDR3 covers 15 residues. Germline V CDR1 and CDR2: SNHLY, FYNNEI. The V and J ends lost 3 bases and 2 bases respectively, with 11 bases between them. In DNA, the CDR3 is TGTGCCAGCAGTGAGAGGGACGGCGGCAATCAGCCCCAGCATTTT. Its translation is CASSERDGGNQPQHF.

The chain couples TRBV14 to TRBJ2-3, with TRBD2 matching 13 bases. The J segment lost 1 base and the V segment lost 1 base, leaving 5 bases of the junction unmatched. Per the germline V gene, CDR1 is SGHDN and CDR2 is FVKESK. The CDR3 covers 18 residues. The CDR3 DNA is TGTGCCAGCAGCCAAGGAAAAACTAGCGGGAGGGGCACAGATACGCAGTATTTT. This encodes CASSQGKTSGRGTDTQYF. Based on the CDR3 plus reference TRBV14 and TRBJ2-3, the full variable domain is EAGVTQFPSHSVIEKGQTVTLRCDPISGHDNLYWYRRVMGKEIKFLLHFVKESKQDESGMPNNRFLAERTGGTYSTLKVQPAELEDSGVYFCASSQGKTSGRGTDTQYFGPGTRLTVL.

This clone was recorded once. This sequence joins TRBV7-6 and TRBJ1-1; 8 bases agree with TRBD1. Germline CDR1 and CDR2: SGHVS and FNYEAQ. CDR3 length: 17 amino acids. With 5 bases clipped from V and 1 base from J, the junction kept 12 bases outside the gene matches. CDR3 nucleotides: TGTGCCAGCAGCCTAACAGGGGGGGCCTTTTCGAACACTGAAGCTTTCTTT. This translates into CASSLTGGAFSNTEAFF.

Only one count was recorded for this clone. The chain is built from TRBV19 and TRBJ2-7; no definite D call. V gave up 6 bases and J gave up 5 bases, with 14 bases separating them. The germline V gene encodes CDR1 LNHDA and CDR2 SQIVND (reference sequence). The length of the CDR3 is 13 residues. The CDR3 here is CASSPWTLNEQYF. The DNA of the CDR3 is TGTGCCAGTAGCCCTTGGACCCTCAACGAGCAGTACTTC.

The chain carries TRBV5-8 and TRBJ2-2, with 13 bases aligning to TRBD2. V trimming: 9 bases; J trimming: 6 bases; junction bases outside the gene matches: 5. The germline gives CDR1 SGHTS, CDR2 YDEGEE. The CDR3 is made up of 14 amino acids. CDR3 amino acids: CATKTSGRPGELFF. The CDR3 nucleotides read TGTGCCACTAAGACTAGCGGGAGGCCCGGGGAGCTGTTTTTT.

The rearrangement uses TRBV6-1 and TRBJ2-4, with 10 bases aligning to TRBD2. This CDR3 spans 17 amino acids. Trimming removed 3 bases from V and 0 bases from J; junction bases left unmatched: 5. Per germline, CDR1 MNHNS and CDR2 SASEGT. This CDR3 is CASSDLAGEVAKNIQYF. The DNA for the CDR3 is TGTGCCAGCAGTGACCTAGCGGGAGAGGTAGCCAAAAACATTCAGTACTTC.

The CDR3 here is CASNTGGVNEQYF. CDR3 DNA: TGCGCCAGCAACACCGGAGGAGTGAACGAGCAGTACTTC. V gene TRBV10-2 combines with J gene TRBJ2-7, with D tentatively TRBD2 (5 bases). CDR1 is WSHSY, CDR2 SAAADI, per germline. The V gene lost 7 bases and the J gene lost 5 bases, with 15 bases spanning the gap. The CDR3 covers 13 residues.